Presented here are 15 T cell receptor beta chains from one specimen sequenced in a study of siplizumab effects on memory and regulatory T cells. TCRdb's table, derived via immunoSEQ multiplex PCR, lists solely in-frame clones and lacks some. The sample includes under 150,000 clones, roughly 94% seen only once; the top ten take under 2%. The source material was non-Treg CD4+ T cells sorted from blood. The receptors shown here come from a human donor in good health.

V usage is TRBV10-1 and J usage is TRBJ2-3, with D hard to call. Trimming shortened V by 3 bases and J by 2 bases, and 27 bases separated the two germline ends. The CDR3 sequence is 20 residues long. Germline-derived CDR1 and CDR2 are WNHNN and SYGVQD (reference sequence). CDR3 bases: TGCGCCAGCAGTGAATCCCCCCCGGTTATGGAACCTTTGAACACAGATACGCAGTATTTT. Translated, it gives CASSESPPVMEPLNTDTQYF.

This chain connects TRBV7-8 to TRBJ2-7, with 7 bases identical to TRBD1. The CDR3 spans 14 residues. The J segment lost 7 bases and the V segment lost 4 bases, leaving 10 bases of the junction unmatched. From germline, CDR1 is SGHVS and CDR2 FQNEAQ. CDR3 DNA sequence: TGTGCCAGCAGCTCTACACGGGACAGAAAAGAGCAGTACTTC. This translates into CASSSTRDRKEQYF.

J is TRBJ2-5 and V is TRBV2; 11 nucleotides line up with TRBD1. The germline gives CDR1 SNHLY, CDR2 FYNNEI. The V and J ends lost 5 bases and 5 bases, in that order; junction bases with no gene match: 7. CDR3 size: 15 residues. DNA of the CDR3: TGTGCCAGCAGTTCTTCCGGGACAGGGGGGGAGACCCAGTACTTC. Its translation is CASSSSGTGGETQYF.

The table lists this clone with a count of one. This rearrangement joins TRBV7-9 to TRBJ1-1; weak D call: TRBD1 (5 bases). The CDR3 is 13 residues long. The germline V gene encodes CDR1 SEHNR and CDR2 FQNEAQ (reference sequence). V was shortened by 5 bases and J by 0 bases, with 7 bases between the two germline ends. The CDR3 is CASSTTVNTEAFF. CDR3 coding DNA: TGTGCCAGCAGCACGACAGTGAACACTGAAGCTTTCTTT.

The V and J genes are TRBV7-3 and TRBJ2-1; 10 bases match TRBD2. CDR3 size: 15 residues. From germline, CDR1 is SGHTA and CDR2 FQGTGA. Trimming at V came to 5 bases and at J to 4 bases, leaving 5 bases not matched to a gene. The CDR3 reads CASSETSGTYNEQFF. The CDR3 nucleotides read TGTGCCAGCAGCGAAACTAGCGGGACTTACAATGAGCAGTTCTTC. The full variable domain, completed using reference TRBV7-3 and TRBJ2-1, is GAGVSQTPSNKVTEKGKYVELRCDPISGHTALYWYRQSLGQGPEFLIYFQGTGAADDSGLPNDRFFAVRPEGSVSTLKIQRTERGDSAVYLCASSETSGTYNEQFFGPGTRLTVL.

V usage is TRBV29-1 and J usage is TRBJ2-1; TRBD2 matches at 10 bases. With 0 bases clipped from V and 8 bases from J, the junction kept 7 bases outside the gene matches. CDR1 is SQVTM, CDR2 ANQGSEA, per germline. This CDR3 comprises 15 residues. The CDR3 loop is CSVEEQTSGNYEQFF. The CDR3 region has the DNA TGCAGCGTTGAAGAACAAACTAGCGGGAACTATGAGCAGTTCTTC.

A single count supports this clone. The CDR3 nucleotides read TGCGCCAGCAGCGCGGACGGACCTCGGGAGCAGTACTTC. Its protein product is CASSADGPREQYF. The J gene is TRBJ2-7, the V gene TRBV5-1; D is undetermined. This CDR3 is 13 amino acids long. With 4 bases removed from V and 7 bases from J, the gap between germline ends came to 15 bases. Germline assignment: CDR1 SGHRS and CDR2 YFSETQ.

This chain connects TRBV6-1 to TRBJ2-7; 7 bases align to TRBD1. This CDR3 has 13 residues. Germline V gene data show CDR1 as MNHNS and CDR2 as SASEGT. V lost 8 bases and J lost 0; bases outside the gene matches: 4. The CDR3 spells CASDRDTSYEQYF. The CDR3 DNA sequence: TGTGCCAGCGACAGGGACACCTCCTACGAGCAGTACTTC.

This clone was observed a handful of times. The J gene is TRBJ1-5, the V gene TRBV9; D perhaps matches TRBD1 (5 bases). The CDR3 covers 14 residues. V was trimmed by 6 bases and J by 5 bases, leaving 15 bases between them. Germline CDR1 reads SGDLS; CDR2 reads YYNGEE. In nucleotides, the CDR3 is TGTGCCAGCAACACGCAGAGGGGACATCAGCCCCAGCATTTT. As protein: CASNTQRGHQPQHF. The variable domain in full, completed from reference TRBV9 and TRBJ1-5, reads DSGVTQTPKHLITATGQRVTLRCSPRSGDLSVYWYQQSLDQGLQFLIQYYNGEERAKGNILERFSAQQFPDLHSELNLSSLELGDSALYFCASNTQRGHQPQHFGDGTRLSIL.

This CDR3 is CASSPLPGRGEDGYTF. The CDR3 DNA reads as TGTGCCAGCAGCCCCCTACCGGGCAGGGGGGAGGATGGCTACACCTTC. This chain uses TRBV7-9 with TRBJ1-2, with 7 bases aligning to TRBD1. The CDR3 runs to 16 residues. Germline trimming cut 5 bases from V and 6 bases from J; bases unmatched to any gene: 15. Germline lookup yields CDR1 SEHNR and CDR2 FQNEAQ (reference sequence).

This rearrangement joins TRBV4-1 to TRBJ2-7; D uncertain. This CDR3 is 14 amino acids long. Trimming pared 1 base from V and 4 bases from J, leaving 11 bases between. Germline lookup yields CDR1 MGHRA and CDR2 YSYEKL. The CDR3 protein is CASSQAMGEYEQYF. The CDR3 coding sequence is TGCGCCAGCAGCCAAGCCATGGGCGAATACGAGCAGTACTTC.

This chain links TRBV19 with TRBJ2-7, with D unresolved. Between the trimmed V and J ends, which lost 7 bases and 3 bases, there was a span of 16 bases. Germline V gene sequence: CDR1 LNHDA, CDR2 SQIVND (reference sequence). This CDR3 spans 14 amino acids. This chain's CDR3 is CASTSTTPGYEQYF. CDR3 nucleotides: TGTGCCAGTACCTCGACGACGCCGGGCTACGAGCAGTACTTC. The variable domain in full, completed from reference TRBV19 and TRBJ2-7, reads DGGITQSPKYLFRKEGQNVTLSCEQNLNHDAMYWYRQDPGQGLRLIYYSQIVNDFQKGDIAEGYSVSREKKESFPLTVTSAQKNPTAFYLCASTSTTPGYEQYFGPGTRLTVT.

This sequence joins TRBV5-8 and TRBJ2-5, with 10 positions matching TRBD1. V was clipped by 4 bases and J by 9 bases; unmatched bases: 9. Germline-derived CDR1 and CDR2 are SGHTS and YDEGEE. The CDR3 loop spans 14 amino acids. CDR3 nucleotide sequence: TGTGCCAGCAGCGGGACAGGGGCCCGTGGGGCCCAGTACTTC. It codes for CASSGTGARGAQYF.

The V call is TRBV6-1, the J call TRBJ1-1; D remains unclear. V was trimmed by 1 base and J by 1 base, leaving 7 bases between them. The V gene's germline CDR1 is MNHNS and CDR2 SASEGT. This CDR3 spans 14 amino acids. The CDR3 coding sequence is TGTGCCAGCAGTGAAGTCCCGAGGAACACTGAAGCTTTCTTT. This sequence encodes CASSEVPRNTEAFF.

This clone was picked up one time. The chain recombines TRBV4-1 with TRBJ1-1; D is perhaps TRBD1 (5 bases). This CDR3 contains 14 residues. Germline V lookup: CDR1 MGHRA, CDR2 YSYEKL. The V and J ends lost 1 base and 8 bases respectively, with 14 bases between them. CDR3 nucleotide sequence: TGCGCCAGCAGCCAAGTTCGGTTGGGGGGGGAAGCTTTCTTT. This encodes CASSQVRLGGEAFF.